This TCR beta chain stems from a study of T cells in Graves' hyperthyroidism and ophthalmopathy. Study-wide points: A model using 13 V-J features told ophthalmopathy apart from stable hyperthyroidism.

After removal of 2 bases from V and 0 bases from J, the junction contained 8 bases not matched to a gene. This CDR3 has 17 residues. Germline assignment: CDR1 SGHTA and CDR2 FQGNSA. The source material, RNA transcripts, was used to amplify TCR beta CDR3 regions. First-round RT-PCR with HTBI primers amplified the TCR CDR3 region. MiXCR, run by TCRdb on the multiplex PCR reads, gives a single entry per CDR3 protein. The table lists more than 500,000 distinct CDR3 sequences, roughly a sixth of them singletons, with about 29% in the top ten. Patients were excluded for uncontrolled infection, other autoimmune disease, pregnancy or lactation. This clonotype has a count of ten or more. What it recognizes is unknown.

The material sequenced was blood. The chain employs TRBV7-2 and TRBJ2-3; TRBD2 agrees at 7 bases. The receptor's source is a woman in her 30s with Graves' ophthalmopathy. CDR3 DNA sequence: TGTGCCAGCAGCTTATTCGTTAGCGGGCCTAGCACAGATACGCAGTATTTT. As protein: CASSLFVSGPSTDTQYF.